The 11 T cell receptor beta chains reported below all come from one sample, sequenced in a study of T cells in Graves' hyperthyroidism and ophthalmopathy (dated by TCRdb to about 2019). Libraries were built with multiplex PCR. This sample was sequenced with an Illumina HiSeq 2000. TCR beta CDR3 regions were amplified from RNA transcripts. The first round of RT-PCR for the TCR CDR3 was performed with the HTBI primer set and the Qiagen OneStep RT-PCR kit. The raw public reads went through TCRdb reprocessing: fastp at Q25, MiXCR clone calling, in-frame beta chains kept. CDR3 protein sequences are deduplicated, and each keeps its most common genes and DNA. In all, the sample holds 380,000 or so distinct CDR3 sequences, and approximately 15% of those were seen once. The ten largest clonotypes hold less than 25% of the sample. The sample comprised blood. The receptors originated from a young man with Graves' hyperthyroidism that later progressed to Graves' ophthalmopathy.

This clonotype was counted ten times or more. This chain uses TRBV12-3 or TRBV12-4 with TRBJ1-2; the match to TRBD1 covers 7 bases. V shed 3 bases, J shed 4 bases, and the junction held 11 bases outside the gene matches. The CDR3 loop spans 16 amino acids. DNA for the CDR3: TGTGCCAGCAGTTTGGCATCAGGGGGAGTAGGCTATGGCTACACCTTC. Its translation is CASSLASGGVGYGYTF.

V gene TRBV20-1 combines with J gene TRBJ1-2, with D possibly being TRBD1 (6 bases). V dropped 3 bases and J dropped 0 bases, with 11 bases sitting between them. The CDR3 totals 14 residues. CDR1 is DFQATT and CDR2 is SNEGSKA in the germline V gene (reference sequence). Here the CDR3 reads CSARGTGTNYGYTF. CDR3 nucleotides: TGCAGTGCTAGGGGTACAGGGACTAACTATGGCTACACCTTC.

This clonotype occurred many times. V and J are TRBV11-2 and TRBJ2-3, with TRBD1 as a possible D gene (5 bases). Germline lookup yields CDR1 SGHAT and CDR2 FQNNGV. The length of the CDR3 is 16 residues. V lost 1 base and J lost 2, with 13 bases in between. The CDR3 region is CASSLAADIYTDTQYF. The CDR3, as DNA: TGTGCCAGCAGCTTAGCGGCGGACATCTACACAGATACGCAGTATTTT.

This clonotype was detected ten times or more. The chain has TRBV6-1 and TRBJ2-7, with 7 bases lining up with TRBD2. The CDR3 has 15 residues. The V segment lost 5 bases and the J segment 6 bases; nucleotides outside the gene matches: 13. Germline-derived CDR1 and CDR2 are MNHNS and SASEGT. The CDR3 sequence is CASSPSGGGRREQYF. The DNA for the CDR3 is TGTGCCAGCAGTCCCTCGGGCGGGGGTCGACGCGAGCAGTACTTC.

The chain carries TRBV2 and TRBJ2-7, with TRBD1 identical over 7 bases. The J segment lost 3 bases and the V segment lost 0 bases, leaving 2 bases of the junction unmatched. Germline V gene sequence: CDR1 SNHLY, CDR2 FYNNEI. The CDR3 totals 14 residues. This chain's CDR3 is CASSEAGQLYEQYF. CDR3 in DNA: TGTGCCAGCAGTGAAGCGGGACAGCTCTACGAGCAGTACTTC. The complete variable domain, with remaining parts taken from reference TRBV2 and TRBJ2-7, reads EPEVTQTPSHQVTQMGQEVILRCVPISNHLYFYWYRQILGQKVEFLVSFYNNEISEKSEIFDDQFSVERPDGSNFTLKIRSTKLEDSAMYFCASSEAGQLYEQYFGPGTRLTVT.

The gene calls are TRBV6-1 and TRBJ2-7; 7 bases map to TRBD1. There are 12 residues in the CDR3. The germline gives CDR1 MNHNS, CDR2 SASEGT. After removal of 3 bases from V and 9 bases from J, the junction contained 5 bases not matched to a gene. The DNA for the CDR3 is TGTGCCAGCAGTGAGAGGGGGCAAGGGCAGTACTTC. This codes for CASSERGQGQYF.

The CDR3 DNA sequence: TGTGCCAGCAGTGAAATCAGGGAGAATCAGCCCCAGCATTTT. As protein: CASSEIRENQPQHF. The chain joins TRBV2 to TRBJ1-5; possible D gene TRBD1, 5 bases. With 2 bases removed from V and 4 bases from J, the gap between germline ends came to 9 bases. The germline V gene has CDR1 SNHLY and CDR2 FYNNEI. The CDR3 runs to 14 residues.

The V gene is TRBV15, the J gene TRBJ2-1, with D possibly TRBD2 on 7 matching bases. Looked up from germline, CDR1 is LNHNV and CDR2 is YYDKDF (reference sequence). With 0 bases removed from V and 0 bases from J, the gap between germline ends came to 12 bases. CDR3 length: 17 residues. The CDR3 DNA reads TGTGCCACCAGCAGAGATCTCGGGGGGCCCTCCTACAATGAGCAGTTCTTC. Translating it yields CATSRDLGGPSYNEQFF.

This clonotype was recorded at least ten times. The chain carries TRBV11-3 and TRBJ2-1; D is unresolved. V lost 5 bases and J lost 4, with 21 bases in between. The CDR3 covers 17 residues. Germline V CDR1 and CDR2: SGHNT, YENEEA. As DNA, the CDR3 is TGTGCCAGCAGCGCTAGTTCTGCCATTGGTTCTTACAATGAGCAGTTCTTC. Amino acid sequence: CASSASSAIGSYNEQFF. The full variable domain, completed using reference TRBV11-3 and TRBJ2-1, is EAGVVQSPRYKIIEKKQPVAFWCNPISGHNTLYWYLQNLGQGPELLIRYENEEAVDDSQLPKDRFSAERLKGVDSTLKIQPAELGDSAVYLCASSASSAIGSYNEQFFGPGTRLTVL.

There are many counts of this clonotype. This rearrangement joins TRBV20-1 to TRBJ1-1; D not certain. In germline, CDR1 is DFQATT, CDR2 SNEGSKA (reference sequence). This CDR3 has 13 residues. Trimming left V 6 bases short and J 1 base short, with 12 bases between. CDR3 in amino acids: CSAPLPQNTEAFF. The CDR3 bases are TGCAGTGCCCCTCTACCCCAGAACACTGAAGCTTTCTTT.

This clonotype has ten or more counts. The V and J genes are TRBV7-9 and TRBJ2-3; 12 bases agree with TRBD2. V shed 5 bases and J 5 bases; nucleotides not matched to a gene: 2. The V gene's germline CDR1 is SEHNR and CDR2 FQNEAQ (reference sequence). The CDR3 runs 14 residues. Here the CDR3 DNA reads TGTGCCAGCAGCCGGACTAGCGGGGAAGATACGCAGTATTTT. Translation gives CASSRTSGEDTQYF.